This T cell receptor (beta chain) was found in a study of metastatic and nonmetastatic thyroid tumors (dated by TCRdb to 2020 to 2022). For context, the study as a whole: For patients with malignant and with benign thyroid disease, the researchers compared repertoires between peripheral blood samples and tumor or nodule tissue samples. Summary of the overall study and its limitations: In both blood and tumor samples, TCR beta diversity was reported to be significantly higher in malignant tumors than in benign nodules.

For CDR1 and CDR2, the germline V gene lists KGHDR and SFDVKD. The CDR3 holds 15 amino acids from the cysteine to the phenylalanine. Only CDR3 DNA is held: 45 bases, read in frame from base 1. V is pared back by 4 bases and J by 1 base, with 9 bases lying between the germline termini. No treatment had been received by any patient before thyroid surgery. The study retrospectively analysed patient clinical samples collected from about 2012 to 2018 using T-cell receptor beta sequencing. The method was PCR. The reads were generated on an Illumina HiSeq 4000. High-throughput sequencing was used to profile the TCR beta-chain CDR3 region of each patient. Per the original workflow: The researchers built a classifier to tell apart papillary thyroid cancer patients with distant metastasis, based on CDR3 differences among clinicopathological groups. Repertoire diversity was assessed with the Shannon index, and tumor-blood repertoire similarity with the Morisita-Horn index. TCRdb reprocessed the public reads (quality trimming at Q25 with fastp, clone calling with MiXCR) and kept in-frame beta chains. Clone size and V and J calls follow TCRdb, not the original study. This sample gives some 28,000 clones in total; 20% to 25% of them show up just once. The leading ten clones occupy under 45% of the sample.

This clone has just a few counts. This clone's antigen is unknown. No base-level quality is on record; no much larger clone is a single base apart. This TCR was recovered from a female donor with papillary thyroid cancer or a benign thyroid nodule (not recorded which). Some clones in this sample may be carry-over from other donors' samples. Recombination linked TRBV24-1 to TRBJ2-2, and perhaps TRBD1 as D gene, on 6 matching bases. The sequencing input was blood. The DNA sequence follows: TGTGCCACCAGTGACAAACAGGGGAACACCGGGGAGCTGTTTTTT. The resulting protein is CATSDKQGNTGELFF.